The 18 T cell receptor beta chains below all came from one sample that was sequenced in a study of T cells in Graves' hyperthyroidism and ophthalmopathy (dated by TCRdb to about 2019). To prepare the library, multiplex PCR was applied. Sequencing relied on an Illumina HiSeq 2000. The TCR beta CDR3 regions were amplified from RNA transcripts. For the first round of RT-PCR on the TCR CDR3, the HTBI primer set was used together with the Qiagen OneStep RT-PCR kit. TCRdb redid the processing of the public reads, applying fastp at Q25 and MiXCR, and retained in-frame beta chains. Every CDR3 protein is listed once, alongside the most common genes and DNA of its rows. The sample table contains nearly 600,000 distinct CDR3 sequences; only one count was recorded for over 12% of them. Of the sample, roughly 7.7% falls within the top ten clones. Input material: blood. The receptors stem from a woman in her late teens or twenties with Graves' ophthalmopathy.

In its sample, this clonotype was seen a few times. The DNA of the CDR3 is TGCAGTGCTAGAGATCCGGTACAGTCATTCAATGAGCAGTTCTTC. This encodes CSARDPVQSFNEQFF. The chain employs TRBV20-1 and TRBJ2-1; no clear D. Looked up from germline, CDR1 is DFQATT and CDR2 is SNEGSKA (reference sequence). This CDR3 has 15 residues. V was shortened by 0 bases and J by 6 bases, with 15 bases between the two germline ends.

Points on this clonotype: Given a much more abundant clone one base away, this may be a read error. J is TRBJ2-7 and V is TRBV28; 8 bases are a match to TRBD1. The CDR3 sequence is 17 residues long. V gave up 0 bases and J gave up 5 bases; unmatched junction bases: 12. Germline values: CDR1 MDHEN, CDR2 SYDVKM. CDR3 coding DNA: TGTGCCAGCAGTTTATGGGAGATAAGGACAGGGAGCCACGAGCAGTACTTC. It yields the protein CASSLWEIRTGSHEQYF.

This clonotype was counted ten times or more. This chain connects TRBV12-3 or TRBV12-4 to TRBJ2-1; 7 bases are shared with TRBD2. V lost 6 bases to trimming and J lost 5 bases; unmatched junction nucleotides: 13. CDR3 length: 16 residues. CDR3 region: CASRPGLPGADNEQFF. The CDR3 DNA reads as TGTGCCAGCAGACCGGGACTACCCGGAGCGGACAATGAGCAGTTCTTC.

The chain couples TRBV4-1 to TRBJ1-2; D is possibly TRBD1 (5 bases). The V end lost 2 bases, the J end lost 6 bases, and 22 bases lay between the germline ends. The CDR3 extends over 17 amino acids. Germline V gene lookup returns CDR1 MGHRA and CDR2 YSYEKL. CDR3 in amino acids: CASSQRATGPQANGYTF. Written as DNA, the CDR3 is TGCGCCAGCAGCCAAAGGGCGACGGGACCCCAGGCCAATGGCTACACCTTC.

This clonotype was recorded at least ten times. The rearrangement joins TRBV11-2 to TRBJ2-2, with 8 bases identical to TRBD1. The CDR3 runs to 16 residues. CDR1 and CDR2 from the germline V gene are SGHAT and FQNNGV. V trimming: 3 bases; J trimming: 6 bases; junction bases outside the gene matches: 9. CDR3 in amino acids: CASSFSGTGAAGELFF. CDR3 nucleotides: TGTGCCAGCAGCTTCTCCGGGACAGGAGCGGCCGGGGAGCTGTTTTTT.

This clonotype occurred many times. The rearrangement links TRBV28 to TRBJ2-1; 7 bases agree with TRBD1. Trimming cost V 6 bases and J 0 bases; bases outside gene matches: 14. The CDR3 is made up of 18 amino acids. CDR1 and CDR2 (germline): MDHEN, SYDVKM. CDR3 region: CASSSGSPGQFSYNEQFF. The CDR3 region has the DNA TGTGCCAGCAGCTCCGGGTCACCGGGACAGTTCTCCTACAATGAGCAGTTCTTC.

The rearrangement links TRBV2 to TRBJ2-2; 9 bases align to TRBD1. The germline CDR1 and CDR2 sequences are SNHLY and FYNNEI. The J segment lost 5 bases and the V segment lost 5 bases, leaving 21 bases of the junction unmatched. The CDR3 sequence is 20 residues long. CDR3 nucleotide sequence: TGTGCCAGCAGTAGGGGTGGATTCGACAGGGGGGTCGGGACAACCGGGGAGCTGTTTTTT. It yields the protein CASSRGGFDRGVGTTGELFF.

This clonotype was counted between two and nine times. The chain links TRBV6-1 to TRBJ1-2, with 7 bases aligning to TRBD1. From germline, CDR1 is MNHNS and CDR2 SASEGT. This CDR3 is built from 14 residues. After removal of 6 bases from V and 4 bases from J, the junction contained 8 bases not matched to a gene. Here the CDR3 reads CASRPNRGSYGYTF. CDR3 in DNA: TGTGCCAGCAGGCCGAACAGGGGTAGCTATGGCTACACCTTC.

In its sample, this clonotype was seen many times. An end of the junction does not agree with germline; a read error may underlie this. The gene calls are TRBV7-7 and TRBJ1-2; D is possibly TRBD1 (5 bases). The CDR3 is 14 amino acids. Looked up from germline, CDR1 is SSHAT and CDR2 is FNYEAQ (reference sequence). The CDR3 DNA is TGTGCTAGCAGCCCCTCCCCAGACAGCTATGGCTACACCTTC. Translation gives CASSPSPDSYGYTF.

This clonotype was observed once. The chain couples TRBV2 to TRBJ2-1; 11 bases are shared with TRBD2. The V gene end was trimmed by 6 bases and the J gene end by 1 base; junction bases not matched to a gene: 11. The CDR3 spans 18 residues. The V gene's germline CDR1 is SNHLY and CDR2 FYNNEI. This chain's CDR3 is CASRSLAGGWGSYNEQFF. In DNA, the CDR3 is TGTGCCAGCAGATCATTAGCGGGAGGGTGGGGGTCCTACAATGAGCAGTTCTTC.

At least ten counts were recorded for this clonotype. The chain couples TRBV3-1 to TRBJ1-1; TRBD1 agrees at 8 bases. The CDR3 has 14 residues. J was trimmed by 8 bases and V by 2 bases; bases with no gene match: 7. Per the germline V gene, CDR1 is LGHDT and CDR2 is YNNKEL (reference sequence). Here the CDR3 reads CASSQQDREREAFF. DNA for the CDR3: TGTGCCAGCAGCCAACAGGACAGGGAGAGGGAAGCTTTCTTT. Full variable domain (missing parts from reference TRBV3-1 and TRBJ1-1): DTAVSQTPKYLVTQMGNDKSIKCEQNLGHDTMYWYKQDSKKFLKIMFSYNNKELIINETVPNRFSPKSPDKAHLNLHINSLELGDSAVYFCASSQQDREREAFFGQGTRLTVV.

This clonotype was detected only a few times. The CDR3 nucleotides read TGTGCCAGTAGTGCTCCCGGGACCCGCAGGGAGACCCAGTACTTC. This gives the protein CASSAPGTRRETQYF. The chain combines TRBV19 with TRBJ2-5, with D perhaps given as TRBD1 or TRBD2 (5 bases each). This CDR3 spans 15 amino acids. The V gene lost 5 bases and the J gene lost 5 bases, with 18 bases spanning the gap. Germline V gene sequence: CDR1 LNHDA, CDR2 SQIVND (reference sequence).

The chain joins TRBV4-1 to TRBJ2-2, with TRBD1 identical over 8 bases. The CDR3 runs 17 residues. V shed 4 bases, J shed 1 base, and the junction held 8 bases outside the gene matches. In germline, CDR1 is MGHRA, CDR2 YSYEKL. CDR3 region: CASSLHPGTGNTGELFF. The CDR3 DNA is TGCGCCAGCAGCCTCCACCCGGGGACAGGGAACACCGGGGAGCTGTTTTTT.

This clonotype has at least ten counts. The chain is built from TRBV28 and TRBJ2-3, with TRBD2 identical over 8 bases. This CDR3 comprises 16 residues. In germline, CDR1 is MDHEN, CDR2 SYDVKM. After removal of 5 bases from V and 3 bases from J, the junction contained 10 bases not matched to a gene. In DNA form, the CDR3 reads TGTGCCAGCAGTACCGAGCGCGGGGGGAAAACAGATACGCAGTATTTT. Translation gives CASSTERGGKTDTQYF.

There are a few counts of this clonotype. One end of the junction fails to match germline, which may point to a read error. The J gene is TRBJ2-3, the V gene TRBV27, with D possibly TRBD1 on 5 matching bases. The CDR3 contains 13 residues. Germline V gene sequence: CDR1 MNHEY, CDR2 SMNVEV (reference sequence). The DNA of the CDR3 is TGTGCCAGCAGTTTCAGGAAAACAGGTACGCAGTATTTT. It is translated as CASSFRKTGTQYF.

This clonotype was seen at least ten times. The CDR3 coding sequence is TGTGCCAGCAGTGTTAGCGGGAGGGCTGACAATGAGCAGTTCTTC. Its protein is CASSVSGRADNEQFF. J is TRBJ2-1 and V is TRBV28; the match to TRBD2 covers 11 bases. The length of the CDR3 is 15 residues. With V trimmed by 5 bases and J by 5 bases, 5 bases remained unmatched. Germline V gene sequence: CDR1 MDHEN, CDR2 SYDVKM.

This clonotype was counted a few times. J is TRBJ1-2 and V is TRBV9, with TRBD1 matching 10 bases. V was pared by 3 bases and J by 4 bases, with 12 bases of the junction left unmatched. The CDR3 extends over 17 amino acids. Germline CDR1 SGDLS, CDR2 YYNGEE. The CDR3 sequence: CASSGYHGRDRGYGYTF. The CDR3 DNA follows: TGTGCCAGCAGCGGATACCATGGTAGGGACAGGGGCTATGGCTACACCTTC.

This clonotype has a handful of counts. V usage is TRBV20-1 and J usage is TRBJ1-6, with D possibly being TRBD1 (6 bases). Germline CDR1 DFQATT, CDR2 SNEGSKA (reference sequence). V dropped 3 bases and J dropped 5 bases, with 14 bases sitting between them. This CDR3 has 15 residues. CDR3 sequence reads: CSARGSTGDNSPLHF. In nucleotides, the CDR3 is TGCAGTGCTAGGGGGTCGACAGGAGATAATTCACCCCTCCACTTT.